Presented here are 30 T cell receptor beta chains from one specimen sequenced in a study of CD8 T cells in Susac syndrome. After extraction with the RNeasy kit, roughly 0.45 to 1 ug of the RNA was reverse transcribed using random hexamers. Using its own MiXCR run on the immunoSEQ multiplex PCR reads, TCRdb lists one record per CDR3 protein. The top ten hold about 0.11% of the sample, which has some 260,000 distinct CDR3 sequences, 70% to 90% seen once. Sequenced input: CD8+ T cells from PBMCs. These receptors were obtained from a human donor with multiple sclerosis.

The genes are TRBV19 and TRBJ2-3; D is undetermined. The CDR3 runs 16 residues. V was shortened by 6 bases and J by 1 base, with 17 bases between the two germline ends. Looked up from germline, CDR1 is LNHDA and CDR2 is SQIVND (reference sequence). The CDR3 coding sequence is TGTGCCAGTAGCCCCACCTTCGGTCACCGCACAGATACGCAGTATTTT. Protein: CASSPTFGHRTDTQYF.

V is TRBV5-1 and J is TRBJ1-1; D unresolved. Germline-derived CDR1 and CDR2 are SGHRS and YFSETQ. Deletions cut 0 bases from V and 4 bases from J, with 7 bases between. CDR3 length: 13 amino acids. This chain's CDR3 is CASSLVASTEAFF. As DNA, the CDR3 is TGCGCCAGCAGCTTGGTTGCGAGCACTGAAGCTTTCTTT.

This clonotype has just a few counts. The J gene is TRBJ1-6, the V gene TRBV30, with no clear D. Looked up from germline, CDR1 is GTSNPN and CDR2 is SVGIG (reference sequence). The CDR3 has 16 amino acids. Trimming left V 1 base short and J 0 bases short, with 10 bases between. CDR3 sequence (DNA): TGTGCCTGGAGTGATGGAGCGAGCTCCTATAATTCACCCCTCCACTTT. Its translation is CAWSDGASSYNSPLHF.

The CDR3, as DNA: TGTGCCAGTAAGGGCAGGGAAGGATTAGCCAAAAACATTCAGTACTTC. It encodes CASKGREGLAKNIQYF. V gene TRBV19 combines with J gene TRBJ2-4; maybe TRBD1 (5 bases). This CDR3 has 16 amino acids. Trimming stripped 7 bases from V and 0 bases from J, with 16 bases between. Germline loops: CDR1 LNHDA, CDR2 SQIVND (reference sequence).

The V call is TRBV15, the J call TRBJ2-6, with no clear D. The germline V gene has CDR1 LNHNV and CDR2 YYDKDF (reference sequence). CDR3 size: 15 residues. V lost 5 bases and J lost 0, with 8 bases in between. The CDR3 loop reads CATSHSDSGANVLTF. The CDR3 coding sequence is TGTGCCACCAGCCACAGCGACTCTGGGGCCAACGTCCTGACTTTC.

The chain employs TRBV5-1 and TRBJ1-5; D unclear. V lost 0 bases and J 6 bases, leaving 4 bases between the germline ends. Germline CDR1 SGHRS, CDR2 YFSETQ. The CDR3 is made up of 12 amino acids. This CDR3 is CASSLDGQPQHF. The CDR3, as DNA: TGCGCCAGCAGCTTGGATGGTCAGCCCCAGCATTTT. The complete variable domain, with remaining parts taken from reference TRBV5-1 and TRBJ1-5, reads KAGVTQTPRYLIKTRGQQVTLSCSPISGHRSVSWYQQTPGQGLQFLFEYFSETQRNKGNFPGRFSGRQFSNSRSEMNVSTLELGDSALYLCASSLDGQPQHFGDGTRLSIL.

V gene TRBV7-9 combines with J gene TRBJ2-1, with D tentatively TRBD2 (7 bases). The CDR3 sequence is 16 residues long. V lost 5 bases, J lost 10 bases, and 24 bases lay in between. Germline V gene data show CDR1 as SEHNR and CDR2 as FQNEAQ (reference sequence). The CDR3 loop reads CASSQPRGPPKGEQFF. The CDR3 DNA follows: TGTGCCAGCAGCCAACCGCGGGGGCCGCCTAAGGGGGAGCAGTTCTTC.

The V and J genes are TRBV4-2 and TRBJ2-1; TRBD2 might be the D (6 bases). The CDR3 length is 13 residues. Germline assignment: CDR1 LGHNA and CDR2 YNFKEQ. Trimming stripped 1 base from V and 6 bases from J, with 7 bases between. CDR3 sequence (DNA): TGTGCCAGCAGCCAAGGGGGAGGCAATGAGCAGTTCTTC. Protein: CASSQGGGNEQFF.

This clonotype has just one count. The chain is built from TRBV6-5 and TRBJ2-3, with D unclear. Deletions cut 0 bases from V and 0 bases from J, with 7 bases between. Germline lookup yields CDR1 MNHEY and CDR2 SVGAGI. The CDR3 has 15 residues. The CDR3: CASSYSIGSTDTQYF. Here the CDR3 DNA reads TGTGCCAGCAGTTACTCGATCGGGAGCACAGATACGCAGTATTTT.

This clonotype has more than one count but fewer than ten. The chain uses TRBV3-1 and TRBJ2-2; 10 nucleotides agree with TRBD2. The ends lost 0 bases at V and 1 base at J; junction bases unmatched: 8. The germline V gene has CDR1 LGHDT and CDR2 YNNKEL (reference sequence). The CDR3 covers 19 residues. CDR3 nucleotide sequence: TGTGCCAGCAGCCAAGAGTTAGCGGGAGGTCCAGGGAACACCGGGGAGCTGTTTTTT. Its translation is CASSQELAGGPGNTGELFF.

The chain uses TRBV12-3 or TRBV12-4 and TRBJ2-1; TRBD2 matches 7 bases. CDR3 length: 15 residues. Trimming removed 3 bases from V and 7 bases from J; junction bases left unmatched: 9. CDR3 nucleotides: TGTGCCAGCAGTTTTGGGGGAGGGCCAAGAAATGAGCAGTTCTTC. Translation gives CASSFGGGPRNEQFF.

A word on this clonotype: At one of its ends the junction is not consistent with the germline gene, which may arise from a read error. The chain employs TRBV7-7 and TRBJ2-5; 7 nucleotides line up with TRBD2. This CDR3 is 16 amino acids long. Germline values: CDR1 SSHAT, CDR2 FNYEAQ (reference sequence). As DNA, the CDR3 is TGTGCTAGCAGCCTTGCGGGGTTCAGGGAGGGGGAGACCCAGTACTTC. It is translated as CASSLAGFREGETQYF.

The chain links TRBV9 to TRBJ2-1, with D perhaps matching TRBD2 (5 bases). Germline V lookup: CDR1 SGDLS, CDR2 YYNGEE. The CDR3 extends over 15 amino acids. V lost 3 bases, J lost 2 bases, and 12 bases lay in between. The CDR3 DNA reads as TGTGCCAGCAGCGCAAGCGGATTACCCTACAATGAGCAGTTCTTC. Residues: CASSASGLPYNEQFF.

This CDR3 is CASSDGTNSYEQYF. The CDR3 DNA sequence: TGTGCCAGCAGCGACGGGACAAACTCCTACGAGCAGTACTTC. V gene TRBV9 combines with J gene TRBJ2-7, with D possibly matching TRBD1 (6 bases). This CDR3 has 14 residues. Germline-derived CDR1 and CDR2 are SGDLS and YYNGEE. The V gene lost 3 bases and the J gene lost 0 bases, with 10 bases spanning the gap. Full variable domain (rest looked up from reference TRBV9 and TRBJ2-7): DSGVTQTPKHLITATGQRVTLRCSPRSGDLSVYWYQQSLDQGLQFLIQYYNGEERAKGNILERFSAQQFPDLHSELNLSSLELGDSALYFCASSDGTNSYEQYFGPGTRLTVT.

This clonotype was picked up one time. This chain joins TRBV14 and TRBJ2-5; the match to TRBD2 covers 12 bases. Germline V lookup: CDR1 SGHDN, CDR2 FVKESK. The CDR3 has 17 amino acids. Trimming took 3 bases from V and 2 from J; bases not matched to a gene: 7. The CDR3 bases are TGTGCCAGCAGCCAGGGACCGGGACTAGCGGGTCAAGAGACCCAGTACTTC. This encodes CASSQGPGLAGQETQYF.

This clonotype occurred a few times. V usage is TRBV9 and J usage is TRBJ2-7, with D uncertain. The germline V gene encodes CDR1 SGDLS and CDR2 YYNGEE. Trimming stripped 3 bases from V and 6 bases from J, with 16 bases between. The CDR3 extends over 14 amino acids. The CDR3 DNA follows: TGTGCCAGCAGCGGGGGAAACTGGATCTCCGAGCAGTACTTC. This translates into CASSGGNWISEQYF.

The gene calls are TRBV23-1 and TRBJ2-7; 7 bases fit TRBD2. TRBV23-1 is given ORF status, its function remaining uncertain. Trimming took 3 bases from V and 3 from J; bases not matched to a gene: 2. The CDR3 loop spans 13 amino acids. For the CDR3, the DNA is TGCGCCAGCAGTCAGGAGCGGGACTACGAGCAGTACTTC. It translates to CASSQERDYEQYF.

The chain has TRBV7-8 and TRBJ1-2; TRBD1 matches at 12 bases. The CDR3 covers 15 residues. V trimming: 2 bases; J trimming: 8 bases; junction bases outside the gene matches: 6. Germline loops: CDR1 SGHVS, CDR2 FQNEAQ. The CDR3 region has the DNA TGTGCCAGCAGCTTAAAGGGACAGGGGGCGCGCGGCTACACCTTC. Encoded protein: CASSLKGQGARGYTF.

The rearrangement joins TRBV7-9 to TRBJ2-1; D is unresolved. The CDR3 is 14 residues long. Germline V CDR1 and CDR2: SEHNR, FQNEAQ (reference sequence). V shed 1 base and J shed 6 bases, with 10 bases lying between them. CDR3: CASSLEGMGNEQFF. The CDR3 DNA is TGTGCCAGCAGCTTAGAGGGAATGGGCAATGAGCAGTTCTTC.

The chain has TRBV27 and TRBJ2-1; D ambiguous. Germline lookup yields CDR1 MNHEY and CDR2 SMNVEV (reference sequence). CDR3 length: 15 residues. The germline V and J ends were trimmed by 3 bases and 0 bases, with 9 bases remaining between them. The CDR3: CASSFVQASYNEQFF. CDR3 nucleotide sequence: TGTGCCAGCAGTTTTGTGCAGGCCTCCTACAATGAGCAGTTCTTC.

This clonotype was picked up one time. The chain combines TRBV27 with TRBJ2-7, with 8 bases aligning to TRBD1. CDR1 is MNHEY and CDR2 is SMNVEV in the germline V gene (reference sequence). V gave up 5 bases and J gave up 4 bases; unmatched junction bases: 7. CDR3 length equals 14 residues. The chain's CDR3 is CASSPVDRGYEQYF. CDR3 DNA: TGTGCCAGCAGTCCCGTCGACAGGGGATACGAGCAGTACTTC.

This clonotype was seen more than once but under ten times. The chain links TRBV9 to TRBJ1-1; no firm D call. CDR1 is SGDLS and CDR2 is YYNGEE in the germline V gene. The CDR3 covers 14 residues. The ends were cut back, 7 bases at V and 0 bases at J, with 13 bases in the middle. The CDR3 DNA follows: TGTGCCAGCGGGTCGGGGTCCCTGAACACTGAAGCTTTCTTT. Amino acid sequence: CASGSGSLNTEAFF.

V usage is TRBV20-1 and J usage is TRBJ1-1; TRBD1 matches 8 bases. V dropped 7 bases and J dropped 1; count of bases not matched to a gene: 8. CDR1 and CDR2 from the germline V gene are DFQATT and SNEGSKA (reference sequence). The CDR3 is made up of 14 amino acids. This CDR3 is CSDFRGLENTEAFF. CDR3 nucleotide sequence: TGCAGTGATTTCAGGGGGCTAGAGAACACTGAAGCTTTCTTT.

DNA for the CDR3: TGTGCCAGTAGTATCTTGAGAATGAGACAGCCGAACTATGGCTACACCTTC. It specifies CASSILRMRQPNYGYTF. The chain carries TRBV19 and TRBJ1-2; maybe TRBD1 (5 bases). The CDR3 has 17 residues. The V end lost 3 bases, the J end lost 2 bases, and 19 bases lay between the germline ends. Per the germline V gene, CDR1 is LNHDA and CDR2 is SQIVND (reference sequence).

The chain uses TRBV20-1 and TRBJ2-1; D remains unclear. V shed 5 bases and J shed 0 bases, with 14 bases lying between them. CDR1 and CDR2 (germline): DFQATT, SNEGSKA (reference sequence). This CDR3 region has 15 residues. The CDR3 coding sequence is TGCAGTGCTCCTTTAAGGACGAGCTCCTACAATGAGCAGTTCTTC. Translated: CSAPLRTSSYNEQFF.

The rearrangement uses TRBV9 and TRBJ2-7, with D possibly called TRBD1 or TRBD2 (5 bases each). V was cut by 0 bases and J by 0 bases, with 7 bases left in between. The length of the CDR3 is 14 residues. Per the germline V gene, CDR1 is SGDLS and CDR2 is YYNGEE. The CDR3 nucleotides read TGTGCCAGCAGCGTAGGGGGGAACTCCTACGAGCAGTACTTC. This gives the protein CASSVGGNSYEQYF. Complete variable domain (other parts from reference TRBV9 and TRBJ2-7): DSGVTQTPKHLITATGQRVTLRCSPRSGDLSVYWYQQSLDQGLQFLIQYYNGEERAKGNILERFSAQQFPDLHSELNLSSLELGDSALYFCASSVGGNSYEQYFGPGTRLTVT.

J is TRBJ2-1 and V is TRBV6-5; 8 nucleotides match TRBD2. Germline assignment: CDR1 MNHEY and CDR2 SVGAGI. The V segment lost 6 bases and the J segment 2 bases; nucleotides outside the gene matches: 6. This CDR3 has 15 amino acids. The chain's CDR3 is CASSPLADPYNEQFF. In nucleotides, the CDR3 is TGTGCCAGCAGCCCACTAGCGGACCCCTACAATGAGCAGTTCTTC.

The chain uses TRBV5-1 and TRBJ2-5; a weak D match, TRBD1 (6 bases). The V end was cut by 4 bases, the J end by 4 bases, with 14 bases between. The CDR3 contains 14 residues. Germline V gives CDR1 SGHRS, CDR2 YFSETQ. CDR3 amino acids: CASSPGGTLETQYF. DNA for the CDR3: TGCGCCAGCAGCCCGGGTGGGACATTAGAGACCCAGTACTTC. The variable domain in full, with the rest retrieved from reference TRBV5-1 and TRBJ2-5, is KAGVTQTPRYLIKTRGQQVTLSCSPISGHRSVSWYQQTPGQGLQFLFEYFSETQRNKGNFPGRFSGRQFSNSRSEMNVSTLELGDSALYLCASSPGGTLETQYFGPGTRLLVL.

V and J are TRBV28 and TRBJ2-3; TRBD1 or TRBD2 may be the D gene (6 bases each). Trimming pared 4 bases from V and 6 bases from J, leaving 20 bases between. CDR1 and CDR2 from the germline V gene are MDHEN and SYDVKM. The CDR3 spans 16 residues. The CDR3 reads CASSSQRDTREDTQYF. The DNA of the CDR3 is TGTGCCAGCAGTTCGCAACGGGACACCCGGGAGGATACGCAGTATTTT.

The rearrangement links TRBV27 to TRBJ2-2; TRBD1 agrees at 11 bases. The J segment lost 6 bases and the V segment lost 4 bases, leaving 7 bases of the junction unmatched. This CDR3 is 16 amino acids long. The germline V gene has CDR1 MNHEY and CDR2 SMNVEV (reference sequence). The CDR3 bases are TGTGCCAGCAGTTCACTTGGGACAGGGGGACCCGGGGAGCTGTTTTTT. Translation: CASSSLGTGGPGELFF.